These 25 T cell receptor beta chains share one sample of origin, sequenced in a study of cytomegalovirus exposure and HLA in healthy donors. Here immunoSEQ multiplex PCR was the method, and the copy in TCRdb shows in-frame clones only, minus some. The sample has hundreds of thousands of clones, around 86% seen once. Sequenced input: PBMCs. The receptor source for this set is a young woman in good health and CMV-seronegative.

V and J are TRBV27 and TRBJ2-7; maybe TRBD1 (5 bases). This CDR3 region has 16 residues. Germline CDR1 and CDR2: MNHEY and SMNVEV (reference sequence). The ends were cut back, 6 bases at V and 3 bases at J, with 21 bases in the middle. CDR3 DNA sequence: TGTGCCAGCAGCCCCCACAACAGAGCAGGGTACTACGAGCAGTACTTC. This encodes CASSPHNRAGYYEQYF.

The rearrangement uses TRBV6-6 and TRBJ1-1, with TRBD1 as a possible D gene (5 bases). The CDR3 has 14 residues. Germline-derived CDR1 and CDR2 are MNHNY and SVGAGI (reference sequence). V shed 7 bases and J shed 5 bases, with 17 bases lying between them. CDR3 region: CASKWGGGGTEAFF. The CDR3 DNA is TGTGCCAGCAAATGGGGGGGAGGAGGGACTGAAGCTTTCTTT.

V gene TRBV27 combines with J gene TRBJ2-7, with 8 bases matching TRBD1. The CDR3 loop spans 15 amino acids. Germline values: CDR1 MNHEY, CDR2 SMNVEV (reference sequence). With V trimmed by 5 bases and J by 1 base, 7 bases remained unmatched. The CDR3 sequence is CASSPSRTGSYEQYF. The CDR3 DNA reads as TGTGCCAGCAGTCCCAGTCGGACAGGGTCCTACGAGCAGTACTTC.

V is TRBV28 and J is TRBJ1-2; no reliable D call. The germline CDR1 and CDR2 sequences are MDHEN and SYDVKM. This CDR3 region has 15 residues. The germline V and J ends were trimmed by 4 bases and 1 base, with 13 bases remaining between them. CDR3 nucleotides: TGTGCCAGCAGTTACATGGACTTAAGTAACTATGGCTACACCTTC. As protein: CASSYMDLSNYGYTF.

This clone was seen only a few times. This chain uses TRBV7-9 with TRBJ2-7; D perhaps matches TRBD1 (6 bases). In germline, CDR1 is SEHNR, CDR2 FQNEAQ (reference sequence). V was cut by 8 bases and J by 13 bases, with 18 bases left in between. The CDR3 contains 11 residues. CDR3 in amino acids: CASGRDTIPYF. The CDR3 DNA reads as TGTGCCAGCGGTCGGGACACCATTCCCTACTTC.

The sample holds a few counts of this clone. This rearrangement joins TRBV10-1 to TRBJ1-6; 9 bases line up with TRBD1. CDR3 length equals 14 residues. J lost 9 bases, V lost 10 bases, and 10 bases had no gene match. Germline CDR1 WNHNN, CDR2 SYGVQD (reference sequence). The DNA of the CDR3 is TGCGCCACCGCCCCGGGACAGGGATTTTCACCCCTCCACTTT. Amino acids: CATAPGQGFSPLHF.

The DNA of the CDR3 is TGTGCCAGCAGCGTAACGTTGGCGGCCGGGGAGCTGTTTTTT. It encodes CASSVTLAAGELFF. The V and J genes are TRBV9 and TRBJ2-2; unclear D gene. The CDR3 covers 14 residues. The germline V and J ends were trimmed by 1 base and 6 bases, with 10 bases remaining between them. CDR1 SGDLS and CDR2 YYNGEE come from the germline V gene.

Notes on this clone: Additional DNA sequences in this sample encode the identical CDR3. The chain carries TRBV28 and TRBJ1-5, with D maybe TRBD1 (5 bases). The V end was cut by 7 bases, the J end by 0 bases, with 10 bases between. The CDR3 has 14 residues. From germline, CDR1 is MDHEN and CDR2 SYDVKM. CDR3 in DNA: TGTGCCAGCATTGGGGGGAATAGCAATCAGCCCCAGCATTTT. Translating gives CASIGGNSNQPQHF.

V gene TRBV4-1 combines with J gene TRBJ2-5; TRBD1 is a possible D gene (6 bases). The CDR3 is 17 residues long. In germline, CDR1 is MGHRA, CDR2 YSYEKL. V dropped 4 bases and J dropped 5 bases, with 23 bases sitting between them. The chain's CDR3 is CASSLGPVQGVGETQYF. The CDR3 DNA reads as TGCGCCAGCAGCCTAGGCCCTGTACAGGGTGTCGGGGAGACCCAGTACTTC.

The chain uses TRBV19 and TRBJ2-1; 13 bases map to TRBD2. There are 14 residues in the CDR3. The V gene's germline CDR1 is LNHDA and CDR2 SQIVND (reference sequence). V dropped 5 bases and J dropped 8; count of bases not matched to a gene: 3. The CDR3 DNA follows: TGTGCCAGTAGTCGGACTAGCGGGAGCTATGAGCAGTTCTTC. Translating it yields CASSRTSGSYEQFF. Drawing the rest from reference TRBV19 and TRBJ2-1, the complete variable domain is DGGITQSPKYLFRKEGQNVTLSCEQNLNHDAMYWYRQDPGQGLRLIYYSQIVNDFQKGDIAEGYSVSREKKESFPLTVTSAQKNPTAFYLCASSRTSGSYEQFFGPGTRLTVL.

This clone was observed a few times. The V gene is TRBV30, the J gene TRBJ2-7, with D possibly matching TRBD1 (5 bases). V gave up 1 base and J gave up 4 bases, with 11 bases separating them. Germline CDR1 is GTSNPN and CDR2 is SVGIG (reference sequence). This CDR3 contains 13 residues. CDR3 DNA: TGTGCCTGGAGTGCAGGGTACCAGTACGAGCAGTACTTC. Its protein is CAWSAGYQYEQYF.

The rearrangement joins TRBV5-8 to TRBJ1-2, with 10 nucleotides matching TRBD1. Germline V gene lookup returns CDR1 SGHTS and CDR2 YDEGEE. V dropped 4 bases and J dropped 1; count of bases not matched to a gene: 7. The CDR3 loop spans 16 amino acids. In nucleotides, the CDR3 is TGTGCCAGCAGCCGGAGGGACAGGGGAAGTAACTATGGCTACACCTTC. This encodes CASSRRDRGSNYGYTF.

This sequence joins TRBV30 and TRBJ2-5; 12 bases map to TRBD2. The CDR3 consists of 15 residues. Germline V lookup: CDR1 GTSNPN, CDR2 SVGIG (reference sequence). Trimming at V came to 2 bases and at J to 1 base, leaving 2 bases not matched to a gene. CDR3 sequence (DNA): TGTGCCTGGAGTCGGACTAGCGGGACCCAAGAGACCCAGTACTTC. Protein sequence: CAWSRTSGTQETQYF.

This clone occurred a few times. The chain's CDR3 is CASSFVSGGSGTEAFF. The CDR3 region has the DNA TGTGCCAGCAGCTTTGTGTCTGGCGGGTCTGGCACTGAAGCTTTCTTT. This chain uses TRBV5-4 with TRBJ1-1; no definite D call. The CDR3 is 16 amino acids. V lost 2 bases, J lost 4 bases, and 18 bases lay in between. CDR1 and CDR2 from the germline V gene are SGHNT and YYREEE (reference sequence).

The rearrangement uses TRBV2 and TRBJ2-3, with D possibly matching TRBD1 (5 bases). The CDR3 has 15 amino acids. Trimming stripped 10 bases from V and 0 bases from J, with 17 bases between. Germline-derived CDR1 and CDR2 are SNHLY and FYNNEI. DNA of the CDR3: TGTGCCACCACGACAGAGGCTGCGAGCACAGATACGCAGTATTTT. The encoded protein is CATTTEAASTDTQYF.

This chain links TRBV19 with TRBJ2-7, with 7 bases that match TRBD2. CDR1 LNHDA and CDR2 SQIVND come from the germline V gene (reference sequence). This CDR3 spans 13 amino acids. Trimming took 7 bases from V and 4 from J; bases not matched to a gene: 7. The CDR3 spells CASTYGGGYEQYF. CDR3 in DNA: TGTGCCAGTACCTATGGGGGGGGATACGAGCAGTACTTC.

This clone was counted a single time. The chain carries TRBV28 and TRBJ2-1, with D unresolved. Germline assignment: CDR1 MDHEN and CDR2 SYDVKM. Trimming removed 5 bases at V and 9 bases at J, with 11 bases between. CDR3 length: 12 amino acids. In nucleotides, the CDR3 is TGTGCCAGCAGTCCCCTAGTAAGTGAGCAGTTCTTC. This sequence encodes CASSPLVSEQFF.

The CDR3: CASSSWDREADTQYF. CDR3 DNA: TGTGCCAGCAGTTCCTGGGACAGGGAAGCAGATACGCAGTATTTT. The gene calls are TRBV6-6 and TRBJ2-3; TRBD1 matches 9 bases. The ends lost 4 bases at V and 4 bases at J; junction bases unmatched: 6. In germline, CDR1 is MNHNY, CDR2 SVGAGI (reference sequence). The CDR3 extends over 15 amino acids.

This chain connects TRBV2 to TRBJ1-5; D is uncertain. CDR3 length equals 17 residues. The germline CDR1 and CDR2 sequences are SNHLY and FYNNEI. Trimming left V 8 bases short and J 1 base short, with 21 bases between. The CDR3 nucleotides are TGTGCCAGCCGTCCCCCCCCCGAAGTGAGGAGCAATCAGCCCCAGCATTTT. Its translation is CASRPPPEVRSNQPQHF.

The chain is built from TRBV2 and TRBJ1-1; the D gene is possibly TRBD1 (5 bases). CDR1 SNHLY and CDR2 FYNNEI come from the germline V gene. The CDR3 is made up of 14 amino acids. V lost 1 base to trimming and J lost 1 base, with 7 bases between them. CDR3 in amino acids: CASSEEGQNTEAFF. The CDR3 bases are TGTGCCAGCAGTGAAGAAGGACAGAACACTGAAGCTTTCTTT.

The chain links TRBV7-9 to TRBJ2-1, with 7 positions matching TRBD1. The ends lost 4 bases at V and 5 bases at J; junction bases unmatched: 17. CDR3 length: 18 residues. Germline CDR1 and CDR2: SEHNR and FQNEAQ (reference sequence). This CDR3 is CASSSGDPGGTHDNEQFF. The CDR3 DNA follows: TGTGCCAGCAGCTCTGGGGATCCAGGGGGAACACACGACAATGAGCAGTTCTTC.

This chain links TRBV9 with TRBJ2-1, with D maybe TRBD1 (5 bases). Trimming shortened V by 4 bases and J by 6 bases, and 17 bases separated the two germline ends. The CDR3 runs to 15 residues. Germline loops: CDR1 SGDLS, CDR2 YYNGEE. CDR3 sequence reads: CASSLDNSLGNEQFF. CDR3 DNA sequence: TGTGCCAGCAGCCTGGACAACTCCTTGGGCAATGAGCAGTTCTTC.

The chain uses TRBV6-1 and TRBJ1-5; a weak D match, TRBD1 (6 bases). The germline V and J ends were trimmed by 1 base and 5 bases, with 9 bases remaining between them. The CDR3 runs 14 residues. CDR1 is MNHNS and CDR2 is SASEGT in the germline V gene. CDR3 in amino acids: CASSEVRGYQPQHF. The CDR3 nucleotides read TGTGCCAGCAGTGAAGTCAGGGGTTATCAGCCCCAGCATTTT.

The J gene is TRBJ1-2, the V gene TRBV19; perhaps TRBD1 as D (6 bases). There are 15 residues in the CDR3. Germline CDR1 is LNHDA and CDR2 is SQIVND (reference sequence). V shed 5 bases and J shed 3 bases, with 16 bases lying between them. CDR3 sequence: CASSPTGIIDYGYTF. The CDR3 DNA is TGTGCCAGTAGTCCGACAGGAATTATAGACTATGGCTACACCTTC.

This clone appeared once. The J gene is TRBJ2-7, the V gene TRBV7-9; no firm D call. Germline assignment: CDR1 SEHNR and CDR2 FQNEAQ (reference sequence). V lost 3 bases, J lost 3 bases, and 9 bases lay in between. The CDR3 has 13 residues. The CDR3 is CASSLGSRYEQYF. In DNA, the CDR3 is TGTGCCAGCAGCTTGGGCTCCCGCTACGAGCAGTACTTC.